These 32 T cell receptor beta chains originate from one sample sequenced in a study of T cells in localized non-small cell lung cancer. TCRdb's table, derived via immunoSEQ multiplex PCR, lists solely in-frame clones and lacks some. Found here are fewer than 90,000 clones, almost 85% of them singletons; the top ten hold approximately 3%. Sequencing used peripheral blood, obtained before any cancer treatment. The receptor set was obtained from a man between 40 and 70 years old with stage I lung adenocarcinoma.

The count of this clone is one. V usage is TRBV7-9 and J usage is TRBJ1-6; 9 nucleotides align to TRBD1. J gave up 17 bases and V 1 base, and 9 bases lay outside the gene matches. Looked up from germline, CDR1 is SEHNR and CDR2 is FQNEAQ (reference sequence). The CDR3 spans 14 residues. The CDR3: CASSLGQGVQLFHF. In nucleotides, the CDR3 is TGTGCCAGCAGCTTAGGACAGGGGGTCCAGCTCTTCCACTTT. The full variable domain, completed using reference TRBV7-9 and TRBJ1-6, is DTGVSQNPRHKITKRGQNVTFRCDPISEHNRLYWYRQTLGQGPEFLTYFQNEAQLEKSRLLSDRFSAERPKGSFSTLEIQRTEQGDSAMYLCASSLGQGVQLFHFGNGTRLTVT.

The V gene is TRBV9, the J gene TRBJ2-7; D remains unclear. This CDR3 spans 13 amino acids. V dropped 3 bases and J dropped 0 bases, with 7 bases sitting between them. Per germline, CDR1 SGDLS and CDR2 YYNGEE. The CDR3 DNA reads TGTGCCAGCAGCGCACCTTTCTCCTACGAGCAGTACTTC. Its translation: CASSAPFSYEQYF.

The table lists this clone with a count of one. The V and J genes are TRBV12-5 and TRBJ1-5, with D unresolved. The CDR3 extends over 15 amino acids. In germline, CDR1 is LGHNT, CDR2 FRNRAP. Trimming removed 1 base at V and 3 bases at J, with 10 bases between. For the CDR3, the DNA is TGTGCTAGTGGTTTGGCGGGGTCCACCAATCAGCCCCAGCATTTT. Protein product: CASGLAGSTNQPQHF.

V gene TRBV4-2 combines with J gene TRBJ2-5; 10 nucleotides agree with TRBD2. V gave up 0 bases and J gave up 10 bases; unmatched junction bases: 5. The CDR3 covers 14 residues. Germline V lookup: CDR1 LGHNA, CDR2 YNFKEQ. CDR3 residues: CASSQDLLAGNQYF. The CDR3, as DNA: TGTGCCAGCAGCCAAGACCTACTAGCGGGAAACCAGTACTTC.

This chain links TRBV7-3 with TRBJ2-3; D remains ambiguous. The CDR3 totals 15 residues. The germline V and J ends were trimmed by 3 bases and 2 bases, with 12 bases remaining between them. Germline CDR1 reads SGHTA; CDR2 reads FQGTGA. CDR3 bases: TGTGCCAGCAGCTTCCAAGGAGCCCCCACAGATACGCAGTATTTT. Translation: CASSFQGAPTDTQYF.

V gene TRBV28 combines with J gene TRBJ2-4, with 7 bases matching TRBD2. The CDR3 loop spans 16 amino acids. CDR1 MDHEN and CDR2 SYDVKM come from the germline V gene. J was trimmed by 1 base and V by 10 bases; bases with no gene match: 13. This CDR3 reads CAIKGGSTKAKNIQYF. In DNA, the CDR3 is TGTGCCATAAAGGGAGGGTCGACAAAGGCCAAAAACATTCAGTACTTC.

By share of the sample, this clone is medium-sized (0.01 to 0.1%). The gene calls are TRBV14 and TRBJ1-1, with 7 bases lining up with TRBD1. Germline V lookup: CDR1 SGHDN, CDR2 FVKESK. Losses at the gene ends were 4 bases for V and 1 base for J; bases not matched to a gene: 6. The CDR3 runs to 15 residues. CDR3 region: CASSRTTGWNTEAFF. The CDR3 DNA sequence: TGTGCCAGCAGCCGCACGACAGGGTGGAACACTGAAGCTTTCTTT.

This clone has a single count. J is TRBJ1-4 and V is TRBV6-1; 10 bases agree with TRBD1. V lost 4 bases, J lost 5 bases, and 4 bases stayed unmatched. The CDR3 covers 15 residues. Germline V lookup: CDR1 MNHNS, CDR2 SASEGT. CDR3 region: CASSAPGQGNEKLFF. The CDR3 bases are TGTGCCAGCAGTGCTCCGGGACAGGGGAATGAAAAACTGTTTTTT.

The chain carries TRBV7-3 and TRBJ2-2; 8 bases are shared with TRBD1. The germline V gene has CDR1 SGHTA and CDR2 FQGTGA. V was clipped by 5 bases and J by 5 bases; unmatched bases: 10. The CDR3 runs to 16 residues. The CDR3 DNA reads TGTGCCAGCAGCCCTCGGACAGGGAGTCTGACCGGGGAGCTGTTTTTT. Translated, it gives CASSPRTGSLTGELFF.

The chain links TRBV19 to TRBJ1-1, with D possibly TRBD1 on 6 matching bases. Germline V lookup: CDR1 LNHDA, CDR2 SQIVND (reference sequence). The CDR3 runs to 15 residues. V was shortened by 7 bases and J by 5 bases, with 20 bases between the two germline ends. The CDR3 DNA reads TGTGCCAGTACCCACGTCGGGGGCCGATTAACTGAAGCTTTCTTT. Protein product: CASTHVGGRLTEAFF.

A single count supports this clone. The chain recombines TRBV5-4 with TRBJ2-6, with a tentative D call TRBD2 (6 bases). Between the trimmed V and J ends, which lost 1 base and 0 bases, there was a span of 11 bases. The CDR3 contains 17 residues. Germline CDR1 and CDR2: SGHNT and YYREEE (reference sequence). This CDR3 is CASSLPGRNSGANVLTF. CDR3 sequence (DNA): TGTGCCAGCAGCTTGCCAGGGAGGAACTCTGGGGCCAACGTCCTGACTTTC.

The chain combines TRBV5-6 with TRBJ2-1; D call uncertain. Germline CDR1 SGHDT, CDR2 YYEEEE. The ends were cut back, 4 bases at V and 10 bases at J, with 12 bases in the middle. The CDR3 runs to 12 residues. The CDR3 region has the DNA TGTGCCAGCAGCGCCCCGTTGGGGGAGCAGTTCTTC. Amino acid sequence: CASSAPLGEQFF. The full variable domain, rest sourced from reference TRBV5-6 and TRBJ2-1, is DAGVTQSPTHLIKTRGQQVTLRCSPKSGHDTVSWYQQALGQGPQFIFQYYEEEERQRGNFPDRFSGHQFPNYSSELNVNALLLGDSALYLCASSAPLGEQFFGPGTRLTVL.

The gene calls are TRBV7-2 and TRBJ2-2, with TRBD2 identical over 11 bases. CDR3 length: 15 amino acids. The J segment lost 6 bases and the V segment lost 6 bases, leaving 6 bases of the junction unmatched. CDR1 SGHTA and CDR2 FQGNSA come from the germline V gene. CDR3 sequence: CASSRSGGASGELFF. CDR3 DNA sequence: TGTGCCAGCAGTCGTAGCGGGGGGGCCTCCGGGGAGCTGTTTTTT.

This clone was seen just once. V and J are TRBV7-2 and TRBJ1-2; D call uncertain. CDR1 and CDR2 (germline): SGHTA, FQGNSA. V lost 1 base to trimming and J lost 1 base, with 10 bases between them. The length of the CDR3 is 15 residues. In DNA, the CDR3 is TGTGCCAGCAGCTTAGGGGGATTCATTAACTATGGCTACACCTTC. This encodes CASSLGGFINYGYTF.

The J gene is TRBJ1-5, the V gene TRBV19; 8 bases fit TRBD1. CDR1 is LNHDA, CDR2 SQIVND, per germline (reference sequence). The CDR3 extends over 15 amino acids. The junction had 4 bases not matched to a gene; V was cut back by 5 bases and J by 1 base. The CDR3 is CASSPGGSSNQPQHF. The CDR3 DNA is TGTGCCAGTAGTCCAGGGGGCTCAAGCAATCAGCCCCAGCATTTT.

This clone was counted a single time. The CDR3 loop reads CASSLAGVTDTQYF. The CDR3 coding sequence is TGTGCCAGCAGTTTAGCGGGGGTCACAGATACGCAGTATTTT. The genes are TRBV2 and TRBJ2-3; 9 bases fit TRBD2. This CDR3 has 14 residues. CDR1 is SNHLY, CDR2 FYNNEI, per germline. Trimming at V came to 5 bases and at J to 2 bases, leaving 2 bases not matched to a gene.

This clone was detected only a few times. The gene calls are TRBV7-7 and TRBJ2-2; no clear D. V was clipped by 5 bases and J by 7 bases, with 11 bases between them. The germline V gene encodes CDR1 SSHAT and CDR2 FNYEAQ (reference sequence). The CDR3 covers 13 residues. The DNA for the CDR3 is TGTGCCAGCAGCCCCGACTGGTACGGGGAGCTGTTTTTT. As protein: CASSPDWYGELFF.

The chain links TRBV7-8 to TRBJ2-7; the D is unclear. Germline values: CDR1 SGHVS, CDR2 FQNEAQ. This CDR3 is built from 13 residues. V was cut by 1 base and J by 3 bases, with 7 bases left in between. CDR3 nucleotide sequence: TGTGCCAGCAGCTTAGAAGTTATCTACGAGCAGTACTTC. As protein: CASSLEVIYEQYF.

The chain joins TRBV19 to TRBJ2-1; perhaps TRBD2 as D (6 bases). The germline gives CDR1 LNHDA, CDR2 SQIVND (reference sequence). Trimming removed 4 bases at V and 6 bases at J, with 19 bases between. The CDR3 has 16 amino acids. In DNA form, the CDR3 reads TGTGCCAGTAGTACCCCTAGCGCGGCAGGGCGCAATGAGCAGTTCTTC. Translated, it gives CASSTPSAAGRNEQFF.

CDR3 residues: CASRALDRFNQPQHF. In DNA, the CDR3 is TGTGCCAGCAGGGCTTTAGACAGGTTTAATCAGCCCCAGCATTTT. The chain employs TRBV27 and TRBJ1-5; a possible D gene is TRBD1 (6 bases). Germline assignment: CDR1 MNHEY and CDR2 SMNVEV (reference sequence). V shed 6 bases and J shed 4 bases, with 16 bases lying between them. This CDR3 contains 15 residues.

This clone was counted a single time. The V and J genes are TRBV2 and TRBJ2-1; D might be TRBD2 (5 bases). Deletions cut 7 bases from V and 6 bases from J, with 16 bases between. The CDR3 runs 14 residues. Germline V gives CDR1 SNHLY, CDR2 FYNNEI. The chain's CDR3 is CASTIESAGNEQFF. In DNA, the CDR3 is TGTGCCAGCACGATTGAGAGCGCGGGCAATGAGCAGTTCTTC.

The chain joins TRBV5-1 to TRBJ2-3, with D maybe TRBD1 (6 bases). The length of the CDR3 is 15 residues. Germline V CDR1 and CDR2: SGHRS, YFSETQ. Deletions cut 1 base from V and 0 bases from J, with 9 bases between. This chain's CDR3 is CASSLYTGSTDTQYF. The CDR3 nucleotides are TGCGCCAGCAGCTTGTACACAGGGAGCACAGATACGCAGTATTTT.

The chain joins TRBV5-4 to TRBJ2-5; perhaps TRBD2 as D (5 bases). V shed 1 base and J shed 3 bases, with 10 bases lying between them. Germline loops: CDR1 SGHNT, CDR2 YYREEE (reference sequence). This CDR3 contains 14 residues. CDR3: CASSLKSGEETQYF. CDR3 coding DNA: TGTGCCAGCAGCTTGAAAAGCGGAGAAGAGACCCAGTACTTC.

This sequence joins TRBV5-1 and TRBJ1-1, with a tentative D call TRBD1 (5 bases). Germline lookup yields CDR1 SGHRS and CDR2 YFSETQ. The length of the CDR3 is 12 residues. V lost 4 bases to trimming and J lost 7 bases, with 11 bases between them. The CDR3 DNA is TGCGCCAGCAGCACTAGGACAAGTGAAGCTTTCTTT. Encoded protein: CASSTRTSEAFF.

The CDR3 region has the DNA TGCGCCAGCAGCCTAGCCTTGAGTACTGAAGCTTTCTTT. The encoded protein is CASSLALSTEAFF. The chain carries TRBV5-1 and TRBJ1-1; D unclear. CDR1 is SGHRS, CDR2 YFSETQ, per germline. The CDR3 runs to 13 residues. Between the trimmed V and J ends, which lost 4 bases and 5 bases, there was a span of 12 bases.

In this sample, this clone turned up once. The chain employs TRBV18 and TRBJ1-4; D might be TRBD1 (5 bases). The CDR3 has 15 amino acids. Germline V lookup: CDR1 KGHSH, CDR2 LQKENI. V lost 3 bases, J lost 0 bases, and 8 bases lay in between. In DNA, the CDR3 is TGTGCCAGCTCACCGGGGGAGGCAACTAATGAAAAACTGTTTTTT. It translates to CASSPGEATNEKLFF.

The chain carries TRBV6-1 and TRBJ2-2; D might be TRBD1 (6 bases). The germline V gene encodes CDR1 MNHNS and CDR2 SASEGT. Trimming removed 3 bases from V and 1 base from J, with 9 bases in between. The CDR3 runs to 15 residues. This CDR3 reads CASSDGTLNTGELFF. Here the CDR3 DNA reads TGTGCCAGCAGTGATGGGACATTGAACACCGGGGAGCTGTTTTTT.

V gene TRBV7-2 combines with J gene TRBJ2-1, with 9 bases identical to TRBD2. Germline assignment: CDR1 SGHTA and CDR2 FQGNSA. Trimming at V came to 5 bases and at J to 4 bases, leaving 6 bases not matched to a gene. The CDR3 extends over 15 amino acids. CDR3 loop: CASSPRLAEYNEQFF. For the CDR3, the DNA is TGTGCCAGCAGCCCAAGACTAGCGGAGTACAATGAGCAGTTCTTC.

This chain connects TRBV6-5 to TRBJ2-7; D tentatively fits TRBD1 or TRBD2 (6 bases each). CDR3 length: 13 residues. Per the germline V gene, CDR1 is MNHEY and CDR2 is SVGAGI. Deletions cut 5 bases from V and 2 bases from J, with 10 bases between. The DNA of the CDR3 is TGTGCCAGCAGTCAAGGGGGGACCTACGAGCAGTACTTC. Translating it yields CASSQGGTYEQYF.

Of note for this clone: This may come from a read error, since a much larger clone is one base off. The rearrangement links TRBV6-4 to TRBJ2-2, with 8 nucleotides matching TRBD2. V lost 5 bases and J lost 4; bases outside the gene matches: 0. The CDR3 is 13 amino acids. Germline V gene lookup returns CDR1 MRHNA and CDR2 SNTAGT. CDR3 nucleotide sequence: TGTGCCAGCAGTAGCGGGAGCACCGGGGAGCTGTTTTTT. Protein: CASSSGSTGELFF.

This chain uses TRBV19 with TRBJ1-1, with D perhaps matching TRBD1 (5 bases). CDR1 is LNHDA and CDR2 is SQIVND in the germline V gene (reference sequence). V shed 5 bases and J shed 4 bases, with 20 bases lying between them. The CDR3 loop spans 16 amino acids. The CDR3 DNA is TGTGCCAGTAGTCCAAAGAGGGGCAGATTGAGCACTGAAGCTTTCTTT. Residues: CASSPKRGRLSTEAFF.

The V call is TRBV6-5, the J call TRBJ1-3; TRBD1 matches at 10 bases. This CDR3 is built from 15 residues. Looked up from germline, CDR1 is MNHEY and CDR2 is SVGAGI. After removal of 4 bases from V and 5 bases from J, the junction contained 5 bases not matched to a gene. CDR3 in DNA: TGTGCCAGCAGTTTAAGACAGGGGGCTCGAAACACCATATATTTT. Translation gives CASSLRQGARNTIYF.